This T cell receptor (beta chain) emerged from a study of T-cell reconstitution after alpha-beta-depleted transplantation in children. V gave up 6 bases and J gave up 7 bases; unmatched junction bases: 11. Germline V gene data show CDR1 as SNHLY and CDR2 as FYNNEI. The CDR3 consists of 15 residues. For TCRbeta, the library was prepared with unique molecular identifiers. TCRdb passed the PCR reads through MiXCR, listing each CDR3 protein once. Of about 610,000 distinct CDR3 sequences listed, 10% are singletons. This clonotype was detected only a few times. This receptor was obtained from a human donor who donated a stem cell graft to a child with acute myeloid leukemia. The chain uses TRBV2 and TRBJ1-5; 8 bases agree with TRBD1. Specimen: PBMCs from the stem cell graft donor, collected from the stem cell graft. Written as DNA, the CDR3 is TGTGCCAGCAGCGGACAGGGACCTAGAGGACAGCCCCAGCATTTT. It yields the protein CASSGQGPRGQPQHF.